The 26 T cell receptor beta chains below were found in one sample sequenced in a study of a mutant IDH1 vaccine in newly diagnosed glioma. Their target antigens are unknown. Only in-frame clones appear in the TCRdb table, and some are missing; sequencing was by immunoSEQ multiplex PCR. The sample records 55,000 to 65,000 clones, around four fifths being singletons. Documented time point: week 35, safety follow-up. Topical imiquimod was applied with each vaccine dose, which held 300 ug of mutant IDH1 20-mer peptide. The sample in question was PBMCs, obtained from a glioma patient whose treatment included an IDH1 peptide vaccine. Receptors were obtained from a man in his thirties or forties with glioma.

The V call is TRBV5-4, the J call TRBJ1-1, with no clear D. V was cut by 2 bases and J by 0 bases, with 11 bases left in between. Germline V CDR1 and CDR2: SGHNT, YYREEE (reference sequence). The CDR3 is made up of 15 amino acids. The CDR3 DNA reads as TGTGCCAGCAGCTTCGGCCAGTTCATGAACACTGAAGCTTTCTTT. Protein sequence: CASSFGQFMNTEAFF.

Of note for this clone: A junction boundary mismatches the germline segment, possibly from a read error. J is TRBJ2-3 and V is TRBV14, with no clear D. Germline V lookup: CDR1 SGHDN, CDR2 FVKESK. This CDR3 has 15 residues. The CDR3 is CASSHLGIRPDTRYF. The CDR3 coding sequence is TGTGCCAGCAGCCATCTGGGAATTCGGCCAGATACGCGGTATTTT.

This clone came up once. This sequence joins TRBV6-4 and TRBJ2-5; D possibly corresponds to TRBD1 (6 bases). The CDR3 is 13 residues long. The V and J ends lost 2 bases and 2 bases respectively, with 6 bases between them. Looked up from germline, CDR1 is MRHNA and CDR2 is SNTAGT. The CDR3 DNA is TGTGCCAGCAGTGACGGGACACAAGAGACCCAGTACTTC. Translated: CASSDGTQETQYF.

This chain connects TRBV9 to TRBJ2-7, with 8 bases aligning to TRBD1. Germline trimming cut 5 bases from V and 0 bases from J; bases unmatched to any gene: 7. Germline values: CDR1 SGDLS, CDR2 YYNGEE. This CDR3 has 15 amino acids. For the CDR3, the DNA is TGTGCCAGCAGTCAAGGACAGGGCAGCTCCTACGAGCAGTACTTC. It encodes CASSQGQGSSYEQYF.

This clone is a singleton in its sample. An end of the junction does not agree with germline; a read error may underlie this. The chain couples TRBV2 to TRBJ1-2; 8 bases fit TRBD1. Germline CDR1 and CDR2: SNHLY and FYNNEI. The CDR3 is 15 residues long. Here the CDR3 DNA reads TGTGCTAGCAACCGACGCGGAGGACAGGGTCGCGGCTACACCTTC. Translation: CASNRRGGQGRGYTF.

The DNA of the CDR3 is TGTGCCAGCACCCAGGCAGGGGTAGACTACGAGCAGTACTTC. This encodes CASTQAGVDYEQYF. J is TRBJ2-7 and V is TRBV5-8; possibly TRBD1 for D (6 bases). This CDR3 spans 14 amino acids. Trimming shortened V by 6 bases and J by 3 bases, and 16 bases separated the two germline ends. Germline V gene sequence: CDR1 SGHTS, CDR2 YDEGEE.

This clone was recorded a few times. V is TRBV25-1 and J is TRBJ2-2, with D tentatively TRBD2 (5 bases). The V end lost 7 bases, the J end lost 7 bases, and 16 bases lay between the germline ends. This CDR3 has 14 amino acids. In germline, CDR1 is MGHDK, CDR2 SYGVNS. CDR3 nucleotide sequence: TGTGCCAGCACCTCCATGGGAGACTACGGGGAGCTGTTTTTT. This gives the protein CASTSMGDYGELFF.

This clone was picked up a small number of times. The chain recombines TRBV7-6 with TRBJ2-7, with D possibly TRBD2 on 6 matching bases. CDR1 and CDR2 (germline): SGHVS, FNYEAQ. The CDR3 is 15 residues long. Trimming removed 1 base from V and 0 bases from J, with 10 bases in between. In DNA form, the CDR3 reads TGTGCCAGCAGCTTAGAGGCGGGGAGCTCCTACGAGCAGTACTTC. It is translated as CASSLEAGSSYEQYF.

The V call is TRBV18, the J call TRBJ1-6; D uncertain. Trimming took off 3 bases at V and 8 bases at J, with 17 bases between the two ends. Germline V CDR1 and CDR2: KGHSH, LQKENI. This CDR3 region has 16 residues. The CDR3 region has the DNA TGTGCCAGCTCACCGGGCCTCTCCGTCCTTCATTCACCCCTCCACTTT. The encoded protein is CASSPGLSVLHSPLHF.

The J gene is TRBJ2-3, the V gene TRBV5-1, with D perhaps matching TRBD2 (5 bases). CDR3 length equals 14 residues. Germline assignment: CDR1 SGHRS and CDR2 YFSETQ. The germline V and J ends were trimmed by 5 bases and 5 bases, with 15 bases remaining between them. The CDR3 here is CASRLVSGRDTQYF. The CDR3 DNA reads TGCGCCAGCAGACTAGTCTCCGGGCGAGATACGCAGTATTTT.

The genes are TRBV28 and TRBJ1-1, with D maybe TRBD1 (6 bases). Germline V lookup: CDR1 MDHEN, CDR2 SYDVKM. The CDR3 is made up of 16 amino acids. Trimming shortened V by 0 bases and J by 0 bases, and 11 bases separated the two germline ends. CDR3 sequence (DNA): TGTGCCAGCAGTTTATGGGACAGTTACATGAACACTGAAGCTTTCTTT. Its translation is CASSLWDSYMNTEAFF.

This chain links TRBV5-6 with TRBJ2-1; D possibly uses TRBD1 or TRBD2 (5 bases each). CDR3 length equals 18 residues. V shed 2 bases and J shed 3 bases, with 21 bases lying between them. CDR1 and CDR2 from the germline V gene are SGHDT and YYEEEE. The CDR3 loop is CASSLRFSAGRDYNEQFF. The CDR3 bases are TGTGCCAGCAGCTTAAGATTTTCGGCGGGCAGGGACTACAATGAGCAGTTCTTC.

V gene TRBV5-1 combines with J gene TRBJ2-7; 9 positions match TRBD1. J was trimmed by 2 bases and V by 1 base; bases with no gene match: 7. The CDR3 length is 16 residues. Germline V gene lookup returns CDR1 SGHRS and CDR2 YFSETQ. CDR3 loop: CASSLWTGEATYEQYF. The CDR3 DNA is TGCGCCAGCAGCTTGTGGACAGGGGAGGCAACCTACGAGCAGTACTTC.

This clone has a single count. The rearrangement uses TRBV1 and TRBJ2-5; the table assigns TRBD2, which was not confirmed against the DNA. TRBV1 is marked as a pseudogene. This CDR3 is 17 amino acids long. This CDR3 is CTSSQAPGLAVQETQYF. CDR3 sequence (DNA): TGCACCAGCAGCCAAGCTCCAGGACTAGCGGTCCAAGAGACCCAGTACTTC.

The rearrangement joins TRBV5-6 to TRBJ2-1, with D possibly being TRBD2 (6 bases). This CDR3 comprises 15 residues. CDR1 SGHDT and CDR2 YYEEEE come from the germline V gene. Trimming stripped 1 base from V and 5 bases from J, with 13 bases between. Here the CDR3 DNA reads TGTGCCAGCAGCTTGAGTGGAGGGAATAACAATGAGCAGTTCTTC. It specifies CASSLSGGNNNEQFF.

The DNA of the CDR3 is TGTGCCAGCAGCTTCGTGGGACTGGGGACCCAGCATTTT. It specifies CASSFVGLGTQHF. The rearrangement joins TRBV7-8 to TRBJ1-5; D is perhaps TRBD1 (5 bases). The CDR3 sequence is 13 residues long. V lost 3 bases, J lost 11 bases, and 14 bases lay in between. CDR1 and CDR2 (germline): SGHVS, FQNEAQ. Together with reference TRBV7-8 and TRBJ1-5, the CDR3 gives the full variable domain: GAGVSQSPRYKVAKRGQDVALRCDPISGHVSLFWYQQALGQGPEFLTYFQNEAQLDKSGLPSDRFFAERPEGSVSTLKIQRTQQEDSAVYLCASSFVGLGTQHFGDGTRLSIL.

The V and J genes are TRBV6-5 and TRBJ1-2, with TRBD1 as a possible D gene (6 bases). Between the trimmed V and J ends, which lost 9 bases and 4 bases, there was a span of 18 bases. CDR3 size: 14 residues. Germline CDR1 MNHEY, CDR2 SVGAGI. CDR3 loop: CASSLSTGLYGYTF. CDR3 DNA sequence: TGTGCCAGTTCCCTATCGACAGGACTCTATGGCTACACCTTC.

The chain uses TRBV10-1 and TRBJ1-2; D is uncertain. CDR1 and CDR2 (germline): WNHNN, SYGVQD (reference sequence). Trimming took 2 bases from V and 8 from J, leaving 15 bases between them. The CDR3 is 14 amino acids. The CDR3 bases are TGCGCCAGCAGTGAGGGCCAAAAGACGGGAGGCTACACCTTC. The encoded protein is CASSEGQKTGGYTF.

This clone appeared a few times. The chain couples TRBV7-9 to TRBJ2-7, with no clear D. The CDR3 has 16 residues. Germline values: CDR1 SEHNR, CDR2 FQNEAQ (reference sequence). V was trimmed by 5 bases and J by 5 bases, leaving 22 bases between them. The CDR3, as DNA: TGTGCCAGCAGCACTTACCGGACGCAGCATGCGAACGAGCAGTACTTC. This sequence encodes CASSTYRTQHANEQYF. Complete variable domain (other parts from reference TRBV7-9 and TRBJ2-7): DTGVSQNPRHKITKRGQNVTFRCDPISEHNRLYWYRQTLGQGPEFLTYFQNEAQLEKSRLLSDRFSAERPKGSFSTLEIQRTEQGDSAMYLCASSTYRTQHANEQYFGPGTRLTVT.

Only a few counts were recorded for this clone. This chain uses TRBV5-1 with TRBJ1-1; D gene ambiguous. The germline CDR1 and CDR2 sequences are SGHRS and YFSETQ. Trimming took off 0 bases at V and 4 bases at J, with 10 bases between the two ends. The CDR3 runs to 14 residues. The CDR3 nucleotides are TGCGCCAGCAGCTTGGAAGGTTTTAGCACTGAAGCTTTCTTT. Its translation: CASSLEGFSTEAFF. Supplemented by reference TRBV5-1 and TRBJ1-1, the full variable domain reads KAGVTQTPRYLIKTRGQQVTLSCSPISGHRSVSWYQQTPGQGLQFLFEYFSETQRNKGNFPGRFSGRQFSNSRSEMNVSTLELGDSALYLCASSLEGFSTEAFFGQGTRLTVV.

The chain links TRBV7-2 to TRBJ2-3; the D is unclear. The CDR3 sequence is 15 residues long. In germline, CDR1 is SGHTA, CDR2 FQGNSA. V lost 1 base and J 2 bases, leaving 10 bases between the germline ends. The CDR3 is CASSLGYQITDTQYF. The DNA for the CDR3 is TGTGCCAGCAGCTTAGGATACCAGATCACAGATACGCAGTATTTT.

The genes are TRBV4-2 and TRBJ2-5; TRBD2 might be the D (5 bases). V gave up 4 bases and J gave up 2 bases, with 11 bases separating them. CDR1 is LGHNA, CDR2 YNFKEQ, per germline. The CDR3 is made up of 14 amino acids. Here the CDR3 reads CASSLGLPQETQYF. The CDR3 DNA follows: TGTGCCAGCAGCCTCGGACTCCCTCAAGAGACCCAGTACTTC.

The V gene is TRBV7-9, the J gene TRBJ2-5; D perhaps matches TRBD1 (5 bases). The CDR3 runs to 10 residues. Trimming pared 8 bases from V and 5 bases from J, leaving 6 bases between. Germline V CDR1 and CDR2: SEHNR, FQNEAQ (reference sequence). The CDR3 sequence is CASSGETQYF. The CDR3 DNA is TGTGCCAGCTCAGGGGAGACCCAGTACTTC.

The chain is built from TRBV6-5 and TRBJ2-4, with D possibly being TRBD2 (6 bases). CDR3 length: 14 residues. Germline CDR1 reads MNHEY; CDR2 reads SVGAGI. With 5 bases removed from V and 3 bases from J, the gap between germline ends came to 11 bases. This CDR3 is CASSLEEGKNIQYF. CDR3 nucleotide sequence: TGTGCCAGCAGTCTCGAGGAGGGCAAAAACATTCAGTACTTC.

This chain joins TRBV15 and TRBJ2-1; 9 positions agree with TRBD2. J gave up 8 bases and V 1 base, and 12 bases lay outside the gene matches. The CDR3 has 17 residues. From germline, CDR1 is LNHNV and CDR2 YYDKDF (reference sequence). The CDR3 spells CATSRGPRLAGEDEQFF. The CDR3 nucleotides read TGTGCCACCAGCAGAGGGCCCCGATTAGCGGGGGAGGATGAGCAGTTCTTC.

The rearrangement joins TRBV2 to TRBJ2-5; D is ambiguous. Trimming took 4 bases from V and 1 from J, leaving 13 bases between them. This CDR3 has 15 residues. Germline assignment: CDR1 SNHLY and CDR2 FYNNEI. CDR3 amino acids: CASSAAGDRQETQYF. DNA of the CDR3: TGTGCCAGCAGTGCTGCAGGAGACCGCCAAGAGACCCAGTACTTC.